Listed below are T cell receptor beta chains from one sample, sequenced in a study of cytomegalovirus exposure and HLA in healthy donors. Data came from immunoSEQ multiplex PCR; TCRdb stores just in-frame clones and leaves some out. The sample lists more than 65,000 clones, approximately 82% occurring once. The sample consisted of PBMCs. The source is a man between 18 and 35 years old in good health and CMV-seronegative. Both conserved end residues are part of each CDR3. D genes are given only for firm matches. Expanded clones get a size class; other rows say once, few or many, or leave the size out.

TRBV7-8	TRBD2	13	TRBJ2-5	NA	TGTGCCAGCAGTTCGACTAGCTACCAGACCCAGTACTTC	CASSSTSYQTQYF
TRBV7-2	TRBD1	13	TRBJ2-7	NA	TGTGCCAGCAGTTTTGGACAGGTCTACGAGCAGTACTTC	CASSFGQVYEQYF
TRBV4-2	TRBD1	14	TRBJ1-1	NA	TGTGCCAGCAGCCAAGGACAGGGATACCCTGAAGCTTTCTTT	CASSQGQGYPEAFF
TRBV7-9	NA	17	TRBJ2-7	NA	TGTGCCAGCAGCTTAGCGAAGGGGAAAACATCTCCGTACGAGCAGTACTTC	CASSLAKGKTSPYEQYF
TRBV7-8	NA	16	TRBJ1-5	NA	TGTGCCAGCAGCTTAGAAGGAGGACAGAACAATCAGCCCCAGCATTTT	CASSLEGGQNNQPQHF
TRBV19	TRBD1	14	TRBJ1-2	NA	TGTGCCAGTAGTATTTTAGACAGGGTACTCGGCTACACCTTC	CASSILDRVLGYTF
TRBV7-6	NA	14	TRBJ2-1	NA	TGTGCCAGCAGCTTGGCAGGGCCCATCAATGAGCAGTTCTTC	CASSLAGPINEQFF
TRBV7-2	TRBD1	17	TRBJ1-4	NA	TGTGCCAGCAGCGCCGTCCCGGGACAGGGGCCGGGTGAAAAACTGTTTTTT	CASSAVPGQGPGEKLFF
TRBV4-2	NA	14	TRBJ1-1	NA	TGTGCCAGCAGCCAGGGAGTCATGAACACTGAAGCTTTCTTT	CASSQGVMNTEAFF
TRBV30	NA	17	TRBJ2-1	NA	TGTGCCTGGATTAATGTGGCTTTTGCGGGGGCCCACAATGAGCAGTTCTTC	CAWINVAFAGAHNEQFF
TRBV19	NA	16	TRBJ2-7	NA	TGTGCCAGTAGTATCAGTCATGGGGGGTACCCCTACGAGCAGTACTTC	CASSISHGGYPYEQYF
TRBV29-1	NA	14	TRBJ1-1	NA	TGCAGCGTTCTGAAAGTGCGATCGAACACTGAAGCTTTCTTT	CSVLKVRSNTEAFF
TRBV6-5	NA	15	TRBJ1-1	NA	TGTGCCAGCAGTCTCCAAATAGCTCTGAACACTGAAGCTTTCTTT	CASSLQIALNTEAFF
TRBV6-5	NA	14	TRBJ2-5	NA	TGTGCCAGCAGTCCACAGGGAAACCAAGAGACCCAGTACTTC	CASSPQGNQETQYF
TRBV5-6	NA	17	TRBJ2-7	few	TGTGCCAGCAGCTCCGCCCTGCCCCCCCTTAACTACTACGAGCAGTACTTC	CASSSALPPLNYYEQYF
TRBV5-1	TRBD1	16	TRBJ2-1	NA	TGCGCCAGCAGCTGGGCCCTCGGGACAGACTACAATGAGCAGTTCTTC	CASSWALGTDYNEQFF
TRBV13	TRBD2	15	TRBJ2-7	NA	TGTGCCAGCAGGTCCCTAGCGGGAGGGCCGAACGAGCAGTACTTC	CASRSLAGGPNEQYF
TRBV15	TRBD1	17	TRBJ2-2	NA	TGTGCCACCAGCAGAGACGGGACAGGGGGCGCCGCCGGGGAGCTGTTTTTT	CATSRDGTGGAAGELFF
TRBV18	NA	17	TRBJ2-5	NA	TGTGCCAGCTCACCACGGAGGTCAGATTTAAATTGGGAGACCCAGTACTTC	CASSPRRSDLNWETQYF
TRBV7-2	NA	16	TRBJ2-2	NA	TGTGCCAGCAGCTTGGGGCAGGGCACGAACACCGGGGAGCTGTTTTTT	CASSLGQGTNTGELFF
TRBV2	NA	14	TRBJ1-1	few	TGTGCCAGCAGCTATCTTAGCATGAACACTGAAGCTTTCTTT	CASSYLSMNTEAFF
TRBV6-5	NA	14	TRBJ2-7	NA	TGTGCCAGCAGTTACGCCGGGAGTTCCTACGAGCAGTACTTC	CASSYAGSSYEQYF
TRBV7-3	TRBD1	15	TRBJ2-1	NA	TGTGCCAGCAGCTTCGGACAGGGAGCCATCAATGAGCAGTTCTTC	CASSFGQGAINEQFF